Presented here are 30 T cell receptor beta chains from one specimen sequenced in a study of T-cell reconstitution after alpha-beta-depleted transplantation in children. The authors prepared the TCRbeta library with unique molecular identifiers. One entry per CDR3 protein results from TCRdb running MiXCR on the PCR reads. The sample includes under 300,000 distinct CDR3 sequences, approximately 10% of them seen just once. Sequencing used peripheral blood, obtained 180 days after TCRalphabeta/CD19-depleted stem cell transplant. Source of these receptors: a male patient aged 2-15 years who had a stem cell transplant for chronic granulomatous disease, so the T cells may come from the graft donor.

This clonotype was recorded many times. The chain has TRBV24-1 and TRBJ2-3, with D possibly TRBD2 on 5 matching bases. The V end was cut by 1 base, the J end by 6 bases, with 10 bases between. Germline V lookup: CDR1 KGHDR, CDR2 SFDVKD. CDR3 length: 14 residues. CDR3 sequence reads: CATSDLGLEDTQYF. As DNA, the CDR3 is TGTGCCACCAGTGATTTAGGACTTGAGGATACGCAGTATTTT.

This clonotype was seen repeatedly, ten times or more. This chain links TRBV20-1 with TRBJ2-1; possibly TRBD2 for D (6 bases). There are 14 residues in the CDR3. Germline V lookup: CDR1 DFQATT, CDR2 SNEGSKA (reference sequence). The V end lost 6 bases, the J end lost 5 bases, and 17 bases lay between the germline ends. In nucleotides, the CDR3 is TGCAGTGCCGAGGACGAGCGGGCCCACAATGAGCAGTTCTTC. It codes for CSAEDERAHNEQFF.

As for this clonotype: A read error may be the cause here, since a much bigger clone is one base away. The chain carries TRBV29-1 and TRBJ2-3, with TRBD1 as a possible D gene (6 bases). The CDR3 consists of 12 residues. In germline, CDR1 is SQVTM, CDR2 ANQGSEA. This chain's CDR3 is CRVEGVTDTQYF. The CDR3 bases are TGCAGGGTTGAGGGGGTCACAGATACGCAGTATTTT.

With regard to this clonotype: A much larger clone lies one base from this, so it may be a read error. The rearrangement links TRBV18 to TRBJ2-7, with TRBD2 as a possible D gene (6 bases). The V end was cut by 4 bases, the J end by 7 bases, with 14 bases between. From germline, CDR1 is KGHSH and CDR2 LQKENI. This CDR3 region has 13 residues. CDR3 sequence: CASSRREIREQYF. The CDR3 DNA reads TGTGCCAGCTCACGACGGGAGATTCGGGAGCAGTACTTC.

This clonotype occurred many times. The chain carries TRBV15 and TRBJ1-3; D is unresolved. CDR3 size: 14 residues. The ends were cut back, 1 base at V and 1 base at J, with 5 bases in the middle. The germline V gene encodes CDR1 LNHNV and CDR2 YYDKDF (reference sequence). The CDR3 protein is CATSRGGSGNTIYF. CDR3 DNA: TGTGCCACCAGCAGAGGGGGTTCTGGAAACACCATATATTTT.

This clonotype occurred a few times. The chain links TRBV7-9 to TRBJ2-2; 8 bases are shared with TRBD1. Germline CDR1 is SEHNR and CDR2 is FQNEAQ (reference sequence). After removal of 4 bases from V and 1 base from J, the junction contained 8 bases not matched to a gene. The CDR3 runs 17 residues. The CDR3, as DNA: TGTGCCAGCAGCTCAAAACCGGGACAGGTGAACACCGGGGAGCTGTTTTTT. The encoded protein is CASSSKPGQVNTGELFF.

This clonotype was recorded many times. CDR3 sequence reads: CASSSERGQFF. The DNA of the CDR3 is TGTGCCAGCAGCTCAGAGAGGGGACAGTTCTTC. The J gene is TRBJ2-1, the V gene TRBV7-9, with D perhaps given as TRBD1 or TRBD2 (5 bases each). Germline CDR1 is SEHNR and CDR2 is FQNEAQ (reference sequence). The CDR3 covers 11 residues. Trimming took off 4 bases at V and 13 bases at J, with 11 bases between the two ends.

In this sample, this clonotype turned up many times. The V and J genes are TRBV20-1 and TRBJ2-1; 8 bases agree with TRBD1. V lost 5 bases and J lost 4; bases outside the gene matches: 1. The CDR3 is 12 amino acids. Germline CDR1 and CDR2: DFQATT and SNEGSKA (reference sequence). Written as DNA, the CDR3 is TGCAGTGCTGGACAGGGTTACAATGAGCAGTTCTTC. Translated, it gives CSAGQGYNEQFF.

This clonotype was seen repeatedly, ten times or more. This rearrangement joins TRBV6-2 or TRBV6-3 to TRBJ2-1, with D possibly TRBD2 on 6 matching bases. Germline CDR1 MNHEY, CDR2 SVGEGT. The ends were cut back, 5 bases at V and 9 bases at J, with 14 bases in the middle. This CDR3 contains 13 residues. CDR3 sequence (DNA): TGTGCCAGCAGTCCCGGGGGATGGGGTGAGCAGTTCTTC. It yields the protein CASSPGGWGEQFF.

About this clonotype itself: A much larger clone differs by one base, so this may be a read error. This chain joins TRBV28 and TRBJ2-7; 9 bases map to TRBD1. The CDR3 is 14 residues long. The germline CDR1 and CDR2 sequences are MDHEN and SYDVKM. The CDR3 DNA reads TGTGCCAGCAGTTCGACAGGGGGGAATTACGAGCAGCACTTC. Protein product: CASSSTGGNYEQHF.

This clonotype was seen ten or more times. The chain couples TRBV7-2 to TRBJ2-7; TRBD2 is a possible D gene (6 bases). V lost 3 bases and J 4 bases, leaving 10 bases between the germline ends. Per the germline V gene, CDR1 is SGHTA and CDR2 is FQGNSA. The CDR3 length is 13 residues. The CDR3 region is CASSFNRGYEQYF. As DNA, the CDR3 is TGTGCCAGCAGCTTTAATCGGGGGTACGAGCAGTACTTC.

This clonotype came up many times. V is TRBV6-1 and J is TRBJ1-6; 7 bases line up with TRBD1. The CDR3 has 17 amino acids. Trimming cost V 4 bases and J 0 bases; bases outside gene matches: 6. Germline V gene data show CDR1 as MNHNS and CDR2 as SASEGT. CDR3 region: CASSVQGSSSYNSPLHF. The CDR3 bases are TGTGCCAGCAGTGTACAGGGGTCGAGCTCCTATAATTCACCCCTCCACTTT.

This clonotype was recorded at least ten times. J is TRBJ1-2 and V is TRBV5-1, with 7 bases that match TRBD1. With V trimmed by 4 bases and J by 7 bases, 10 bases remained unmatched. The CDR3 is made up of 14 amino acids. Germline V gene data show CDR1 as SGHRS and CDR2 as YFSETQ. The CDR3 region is CASSPVGGTVGYTF. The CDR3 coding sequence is TGCGCCAGCAGCCCCGTCGGGGGGACAGTTGGCTACACCTTC.

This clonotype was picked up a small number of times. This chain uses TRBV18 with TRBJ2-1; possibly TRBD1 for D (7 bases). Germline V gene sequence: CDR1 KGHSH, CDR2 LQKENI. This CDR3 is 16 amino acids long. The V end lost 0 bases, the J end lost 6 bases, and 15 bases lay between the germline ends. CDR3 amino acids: CASSPPGAGGGNEQFF. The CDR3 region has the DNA TGTGCCAGCTCACCACCGGGGGCAGGGGGAGGCAATGAGCAGTTCTTC.

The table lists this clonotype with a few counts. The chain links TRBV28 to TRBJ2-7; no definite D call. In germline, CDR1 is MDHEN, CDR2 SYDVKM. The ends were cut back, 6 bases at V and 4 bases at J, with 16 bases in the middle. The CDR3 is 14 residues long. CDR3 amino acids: CASSPLHRAYEQYF. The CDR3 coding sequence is TGTGCCAGCAGCCCGTTGCATCGAGCGTACGAGCAGTACTTC.

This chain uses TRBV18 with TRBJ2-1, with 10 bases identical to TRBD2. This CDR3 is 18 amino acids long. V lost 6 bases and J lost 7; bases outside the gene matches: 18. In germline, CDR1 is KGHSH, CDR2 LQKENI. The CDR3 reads CASSPGHTSGRAANEQFF. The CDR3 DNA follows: TGTGCCAGCTCCCCGGGACATACCAGCGGGAGGGCCGCGAATGAGCAGTTCTTC. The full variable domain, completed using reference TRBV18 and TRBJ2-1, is NAGVMQNPRHLVRRRGQEARLRCSPMKGHSHVYWYRQLPEEGLKFMVYLQKENIIDESGMPKERFSAEFPKEGPSILRIQQVVRGDSAAYFCASSPGHTSGRAANEQFFGPGTRLTVL.

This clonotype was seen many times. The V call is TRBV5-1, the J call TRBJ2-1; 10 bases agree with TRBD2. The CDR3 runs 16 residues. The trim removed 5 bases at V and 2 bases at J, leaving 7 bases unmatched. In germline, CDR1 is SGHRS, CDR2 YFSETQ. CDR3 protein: CASSLSGGRTYNEQFF. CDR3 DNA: TGCGCCAGCAGTCTTAGCGGGGGGCGAACCTACAATGAGCAGTTCTTC. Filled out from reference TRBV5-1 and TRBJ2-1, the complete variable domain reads KAGVTQTPRYLIKTRGQQVTLSCSPISGHRSVSWYQQTPGQGLQFLFEYFSETQRNKGNFPGRFSGRQFSNSRSEMNVSTLELGDSALYLCASSLSGGRTYNEQFFGPGTRLTVL.

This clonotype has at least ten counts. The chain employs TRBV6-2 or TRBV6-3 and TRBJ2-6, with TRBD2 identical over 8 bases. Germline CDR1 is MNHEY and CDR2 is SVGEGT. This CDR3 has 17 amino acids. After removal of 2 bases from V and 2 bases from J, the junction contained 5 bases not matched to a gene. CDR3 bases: TGTGCCAGCAGTTACCCCCGCGGGAGGACTGGGGCCAACGTCCTGACTTTC. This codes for CASSYPRGRTGANVLTF.

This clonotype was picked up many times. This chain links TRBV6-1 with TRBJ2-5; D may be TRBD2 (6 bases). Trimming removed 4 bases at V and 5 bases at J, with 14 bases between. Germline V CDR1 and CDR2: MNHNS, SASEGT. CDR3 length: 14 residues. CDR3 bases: TGTGCCAGCAGTGGGCTAGCGTTGCGCGAGACCCAGTACTTC. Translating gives CASSGLALRETQYF.

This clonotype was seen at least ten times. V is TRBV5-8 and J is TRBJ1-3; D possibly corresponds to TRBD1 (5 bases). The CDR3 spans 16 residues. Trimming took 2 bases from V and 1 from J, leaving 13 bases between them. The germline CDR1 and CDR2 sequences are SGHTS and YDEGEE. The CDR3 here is CASSFHPGGSGNTIYF. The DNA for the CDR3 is TGTGCCAGCAGCTTTCACCCCGGGGGGTCTGGAAACACCATATATTTT.

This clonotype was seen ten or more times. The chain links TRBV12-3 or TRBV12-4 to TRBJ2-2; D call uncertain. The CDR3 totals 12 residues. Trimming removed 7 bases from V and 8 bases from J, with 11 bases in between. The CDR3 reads CASTSLPGELFF. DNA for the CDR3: TGTGCCAGCACCTCCCTCCCGGGGGAGCTGTTTTTT.

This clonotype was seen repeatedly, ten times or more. The CDR3 DNA follows: TGTGCCAGCAGCTTATACCCCGGCACAGATACGCAGTATTTT. Translated, it gives CASSLYPGTDTQYF. This chain joins TRBV7-3 and TRBJ2-3; D gene unclear. Germline V gene data show CDR1 as SGHTA and CDR2 as FQGTGA. V was cut by 2 bases and J by 1 base, with 7 bases left in between. CDR3 length: 14 amino acids.

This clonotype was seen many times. The CDR3 protein is CASSLGQGAADTQYF. The CDR3 DNA reads as TGTGCCAGCAGCCTGGGACAGGGGGCGGCAGATACGCAGTATTTT. The chain uses TRBV14 and TRBJ2-3, with 12 bases fitting TRBD1. The CDR3 spans 15 residues. V shed 4 bases and J 4 bases; nucleotides not matched to a gene: 3. CDR1 and CDR2 (germline): SGHDN, FVKESK.

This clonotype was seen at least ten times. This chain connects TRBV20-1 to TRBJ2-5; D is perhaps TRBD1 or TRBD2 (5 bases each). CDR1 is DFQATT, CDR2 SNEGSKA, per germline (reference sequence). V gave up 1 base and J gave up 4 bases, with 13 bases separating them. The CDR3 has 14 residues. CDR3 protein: CSARGRDRAETQYF. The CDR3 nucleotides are TGCAGTGCTAGAGGTCGGGACCGCGCAGAGACCCAGTACTTC.

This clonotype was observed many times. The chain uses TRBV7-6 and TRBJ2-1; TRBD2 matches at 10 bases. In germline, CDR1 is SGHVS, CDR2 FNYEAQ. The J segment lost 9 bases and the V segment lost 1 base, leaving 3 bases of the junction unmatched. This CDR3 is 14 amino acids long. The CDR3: CASSLVAGGGEQFF. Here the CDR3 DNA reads TGTGCCAGCAGCTTAGTAGCGGGAGGAGGTGAGCAGTTCTTC.

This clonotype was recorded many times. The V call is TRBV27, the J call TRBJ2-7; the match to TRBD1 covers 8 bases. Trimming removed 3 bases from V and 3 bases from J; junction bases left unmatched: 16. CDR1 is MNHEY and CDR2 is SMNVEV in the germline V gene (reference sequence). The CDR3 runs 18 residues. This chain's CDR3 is CASSFSGQAHRFYYEQYF. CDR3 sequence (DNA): TGTGCCAGCAGTTTTTCGGGACAGGCCCACCGGTTCTACTACGAGCAGTACTTC.

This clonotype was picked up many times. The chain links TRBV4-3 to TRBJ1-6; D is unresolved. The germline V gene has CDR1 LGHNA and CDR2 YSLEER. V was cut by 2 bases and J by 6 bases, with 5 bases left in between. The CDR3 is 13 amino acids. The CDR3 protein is CASSQTSNSPLHF. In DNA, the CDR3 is TGCGCCAGCAGCCAAACCAGTAATTCACCCCTCCACTTT.

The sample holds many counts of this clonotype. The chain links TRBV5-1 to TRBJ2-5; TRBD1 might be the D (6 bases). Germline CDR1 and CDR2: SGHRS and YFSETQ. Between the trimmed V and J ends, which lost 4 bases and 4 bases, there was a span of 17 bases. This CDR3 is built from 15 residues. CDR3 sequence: CASSIAAQGRETQYF. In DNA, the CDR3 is TGCGCCAGCAGCATCGCTGCACAGGGTAGAGAGACCCAGTACTTC.

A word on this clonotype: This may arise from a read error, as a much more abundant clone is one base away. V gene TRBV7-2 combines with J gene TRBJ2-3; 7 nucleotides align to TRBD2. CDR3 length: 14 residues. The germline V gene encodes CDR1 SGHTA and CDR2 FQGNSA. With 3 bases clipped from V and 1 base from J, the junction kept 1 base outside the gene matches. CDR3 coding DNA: TGTGCCAGCAGCTTTCTAGCGGGCACAGATACGCAGTATTTT. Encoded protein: CASSFLAGTDTQYF.

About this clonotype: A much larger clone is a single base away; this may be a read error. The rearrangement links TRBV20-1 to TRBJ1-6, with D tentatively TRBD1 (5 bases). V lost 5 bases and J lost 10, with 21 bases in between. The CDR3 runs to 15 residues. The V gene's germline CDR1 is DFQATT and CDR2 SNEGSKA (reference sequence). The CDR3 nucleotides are TGCAGTGCTCATGCCGGTGGGGGAGGCAGATCACCCCTCCACTTT. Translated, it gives CSAHAGGGGRSPLHF.